Shown below are 21 T cell receptor beta chains from a single sample sequenced in a study of T cell responses to AZD1222 COVID-19 vaccine. The protocol was immunoSEQ multiplex PCR, while the TCRdb copy is restricted to in-frame clones and leaves out a portion. The table lists 90,000 to 100,000 clones, roughly 85% of them singletons. This specimen was peripheral blood, taken on day 0 of AZD1222 vaccination. These receptors were collected from an adult in good health.

The chain has TRBV4-3 and TRBJ2-3; 9 nucleotides align to TRBD1. CDR1 is LGHNA and CDR2 is YSLEER in the germline V gene. The CDR3 is 15 residues long. V dropped 5 bases and J dropped 1; count of bases not matched to a gene: 4. CDR3 DNA: TGCGCCAGCAGCTTGGGACAGGGAGGCACAGATACGCAGTATTTT. Amino acid sequence: CASSLGQGGTDTQYF.

The V gene is TRBV6-7, the J gene TRBJ1-1, with D tentatively TRBD1 (5 bases). TRBV6-7 carries the ORF label, with uncertain function. V was clipped by 2 bases and J by 4 bases, with 20 bases between them. The CDR3 is 17 amino acids. This chain's CDR3 is CASSYHSGRRDRTEAFF. For the CDR3, the DNA is TGTGCCAGCAGTTACCACTCGGGAAGACGGGACCGCACTGAAGCTTTCTTT.

V gene TRBV5-8 combines with J gene TRBJ1-5; D not certain. V dropped 1 base and J dropped 15 bases, with 14 bases sitting between them. Germline V gene data show CDR1 as SGHTS and CDR2 as YDEGEE. This CDR3 has 12 residues. DNA of the CDR3: TGTGCCAGCAGCTTGCGAGGGCGGAGTATGCATTTT. The encoded protein is CASSLRGRSMHF.

The gene calls are TRBV6-4 and TRBJ2-1; the D gene is possibly TRBD2 (7 bases). The CDR3 covers 15 residues. V shed 2 bases and J shed 4 bases, with 12 bases lying between them. Germline CDR1 MRHNA, CDR2 SNTAGT. For the CDR3, the DNA is TGTGCCAGCAGTGACGGGGCGGGGGCTTACAATGAGCAGTTCTTC. Its protein product is CASSDGAGAYNEQFF.

This chain connects TRBV2 to TRBJ1-1; D gene uncertain. V dropped 0 bases and J dropped 5 bases, with 10 bases sitting between them. Germline V CDR1 and CDR2: SNHLY, FYNNEI. The CDR3 runs to 14 residues. Here the CDR3 reads CASSEALPGTEAFF. In nucleotides, the CDR3 is TGTGCCAGCAGTGAAGCGCTTCCGGGGACTGAAGCTTTCTTT. Full variable domain (rest looked up from reference TRBV2 and TRBJ1-1): EPEVTQTPSHQVTQMGQEVILRCVPISNHLYFYWYRQILGQKVEFLVSFYNNEISEKSEIFDDQFSVERPDGSNFTLKIRSTKLEDSAMYFCASSEALPGTEAFFGQGTRLTVV.

This clone occurred once. V usage is TRBV30 and J usage is TRBJ2-1; D is perhaps TRBD2 (5 bases). Trimming stripped 8 bases from V and 9 bases from J, with 11 bases between. Germline V CDR1 and CDR2: GTSNPN, SVGIG (reference sequence). The CDR3 length is 10 residues. CDR3 loop: CARGCGEQFF. Here the CDR3 DNA reads TGTGCCAGAGGGTGCGGTGAGCAGTTCTTC.

The V gene is TRBV30, the J gene TRBJ1-1, with no clear D. Trimming pared 4 bases from V and 7 bases from J, leaving 7 bases between. The CDR3 consists of 10 residues. Germline assignment: CDR1 GTSNPN and CDR2 SVGIG (reference sequence). CDR3 sequence (DNA): TGTGCCTGGACCCGCGTTGAAGCTTTCTTT. Translated, it gives CAWTRVEAFF.

The chain combines TRBV19 with TRBJ1-4, with D uncertain. The CDR3 is 14 residues long. The germline V and J ends were trimmed by 3 bases and 8 bases, with 13 bases remaining between them. Germline CDR1 and CDR2: LNHDA and SQIVND (reference sequence). CDR3 coding DNA: TGTGCCAGTAGTATCCCGGTCATAGGAGAAAAACTGTTTTTT. Its translation is CASSIPVIGEKLFF.

The V and J genes are TRBV27 and TRBJ1-1; D might be TRBD1 (6 bases). This CDR3 is built from 15 residues. Germline V lookup: CDR1 MNHEY, CDR2 SMNVEV (reference sequence). V lost 7 bases and J lost 0, with 15 bases in between. This chain's CDR3 is CASNRPGGLNTEAFF. CDR3 DNA sequence: TGTGCCAGCAACCGACCCGGGGGCCTGAACACTGAAGCTTTCTTT.

The chain employs TRBV9 and TRBJ1-5, with no clear D. V dropped 0 bases and J dropped 0 bases, with 7 bases sitting between them. Germline CDR1 SGDLS, CDR2 YYNGEE. CDR3 size: 15 residues. The CDR3 loop reads CASSVDGYSNQPQHF. The CDR3 DNA follows: TGTGCCAGCAGCGTAGATGGGTATAGCAATCAGCCCCAGCATTTT.

This chain links TRBV7-2 with TRBJ1-1; D is perhaps TRBD1 (5 bases). The V and J ends lost 5 bases and 5 bases respectively, with 21 bases between them. From germline, CDR1 is SGHTA and CDR2 FQGNSA. There are 16 residues in the CDR3. For the CDR3, the DNA is TGTGCCAGCAGCCGGCCCGAGGGGAGTCTTGGGACTGAAGCTTTCTTT. It specifies CASSRPEGSLGTEAFF.

The rearrangement links TRBV6-2 or TRBV6-3 to TRBJ2-5, with D possibly being TRBD1 (5 bases). V was shortened by 2 bases and J by 0 bases, with 10 bases between the two germline ends. The CDR3 spans 15 residues. CDR1 MNHEY and CDR2 SVGEGT come from the germline V gene. The CDR3 is CASSYRQTNQETQYF. CDR3 sequence (DNA): TGTGCCAGCAGTTACAGACAGACGAACCAAGAGACCCAGTACTTC.

This clone was observed a handful of times. The rearrangement uses TRBV4-1 and TRBJ1-5; D is ambiguous. Trimming stripped 2 bases from V and 5 bases from J, with 16 bases between. The CDR3 loop spans 16 amino acids. In germline, CDR1 is MGHRA, CDR2 YSYEKL. CDR3 sequence reads: CASSQMTGRGDQPQHF. CDR3 coding DNA: TGCGCCAGCAGCCAAATGACCGGACGTGGCGATCAGCCCCAGCATTTT.

This clone was seen only once. The V gene is TRBV27, the J gene TRBJ2-7; D gene uncertain. V lost 7 bases and J 5 bases, leaving 12 bases between the germline ends. From germline, CDR1 is MNHEY and CDR2 SMNVEV (reference sequence). This CDR3 region has 12 residues. The CDR3 region is CASMGNSHEQYF. Written as DNA, the CDR3 is TGTGCCAGCATGGGCAACAGCCACGAGCAGTACTTC.

This rearrangement joins TRBV5-4 to TRBJ1-2; a possible D gene is TRBD1 (5 bases). Trimming cost V 4 bases and J 4 bases, with 17 bases left between them. Looked up from germline, CDR1 is SGHNT and CDR2 is YYREEE (reference sequence). The CDR3 runs to 15 residues. Here the CDR3 DNA reads TGTGCCAGCAGCCGTACACCAGGGAAGGGCTATGGCTACACCTTC. This sequence encodes CASSRTPGKGYGYTF. The variable domain in full, with the rest retrieved from reference TRBV5-4 and TRBJ1-2, is ETGVTQSPTHLIKTRGQQVTLRCSSQSGHNTVSWYQQALGQGPQFIFQYYREEENGRGNFPPRFSGLQFPNYSSELNVNALELDDSALYLCASSRTPGKGYGYTFGSGTRLTVV.

This chain links TRBV4-3 with TRBJ2-3; D is unclear. The V gene's germline CDR1 is LGHNA and CDR2 YSLEER. This CDR3 is 16 amino acids long. Trimming pared 1 base from V and 3 bases from J, leaving 14 bases between. The CDR3 sequence is CASSQGSHRGTDTQYF. The CDR3 DNA follows: TGCGCCAGCAGCCAAGGTTCCCATCGCGGAACAGATACGCAGTATTTT.

The V call is TRBV27, the J call TRBJ2-7; D is unclear. Trimming removed 6 bases at V and 4 bases at J, with 13 bases between. CDR3 length: 13 amino acids. Looked up from germline, CDR1 is MNHEY and CDR2 is SMNVEV (reference sequence). CDR3 loop: CASSSRPYYEQYV. CDR3 nucleotide sequence: TGTGCCAGCAGCTCTCGTCCTTATTACGAGCAGTACGTC.

J is TRBJ2-3 and V is TRBV28; the D gene is possibly TRBD2 (7 bases). The CDR3 has 17 residues. Trimming left V 4 bases short and J 1 base short, with 18 bases between. Germline values: CDR1 MDHEN, CDR2 SYDVKM. In DNA form, the CDR3 reads TGTGCCAGCAGTTGGGGGGGCTACTCCACTGGCACAGATACGCAGTATTTT. Translating it yields CASSWGGYSTGTDTQYF.

The rearrangement uses TRBV11-3 and TRBJ2-1; TRBD2 agrees at 8 bases. Germline V gene lookup returns CDR1 SGHNT and CDR2 YENEEA. The CDR3 sequence is 16 residues long. Trimming at V came to 4 bases and at J to 3 bases, leaving 8 bases not matched to a gene. In DNA, the CDR3 is TGTGCCAGCAGCTCCCGTAGCGGGGCCATCTACAATGAGCAGTTCTTC. It is translated as CASSSRSGAIYNEQFF.

This clone appeared a few times. The chain has TRBV18 and TRBJ2-5, with D possibly matching TRBD2 (6 bases). CDR1 is KGHSH, CDR2 LQKENI, per germline. There are 15 residues in the CDR3. The V end lost 6 bases, the J end lost 1 base, and 15 bases lay between the germline ends. The CDR3 nucleotides are TGTGCCAGCTCGCCCTTTGGGCGGGGCCAAGAGACCCAGTACTTC. Translated, it gives CASSPFGRGQETQYF. Using reference TRBV18 and TRBJ2-5 for the parts outside the CDR3, the full variable domain is NAGVMQNPRHLVRRRGQEARLRCSPMKGHSHVYWYRQLPEEGLKFMVYLQKENIIDESGMPKERFSAEFPKEGPSILRIQQVVRGDSAAYFCASSPFGRGQETQYFGPGTRLLVL.

V gene TRBV18 combines with J gene TRBJ2-7; no clear D gene. Germline V gene data show CDR1 as KGHSH and CDR2 as LQKENI. This CDR3 spans 12 amino acids. V was pared by 3 bases and J by 6 bases, with 9 bases between. DNA for the CDR3: TGTGCCAGCTCACCCGACACCGCCGAGCAGTACGTC. This codes for CASSPDTAEQYV.